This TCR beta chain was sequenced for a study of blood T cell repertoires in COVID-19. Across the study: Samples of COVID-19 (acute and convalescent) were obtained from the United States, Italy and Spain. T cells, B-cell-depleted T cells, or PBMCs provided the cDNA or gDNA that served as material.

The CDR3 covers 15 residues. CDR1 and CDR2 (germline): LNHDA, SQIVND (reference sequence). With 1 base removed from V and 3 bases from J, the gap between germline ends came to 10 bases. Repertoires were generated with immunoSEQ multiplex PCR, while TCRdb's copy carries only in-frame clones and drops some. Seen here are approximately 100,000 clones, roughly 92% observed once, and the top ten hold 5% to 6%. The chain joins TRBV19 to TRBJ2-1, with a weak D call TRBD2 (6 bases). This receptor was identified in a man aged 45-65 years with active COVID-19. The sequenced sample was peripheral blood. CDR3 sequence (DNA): TGTGCCAGTAGTATAGTGGGGGAGGTCTACAATGAGCAGTTCTTC. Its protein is CASSIVGEVYNEQFF.